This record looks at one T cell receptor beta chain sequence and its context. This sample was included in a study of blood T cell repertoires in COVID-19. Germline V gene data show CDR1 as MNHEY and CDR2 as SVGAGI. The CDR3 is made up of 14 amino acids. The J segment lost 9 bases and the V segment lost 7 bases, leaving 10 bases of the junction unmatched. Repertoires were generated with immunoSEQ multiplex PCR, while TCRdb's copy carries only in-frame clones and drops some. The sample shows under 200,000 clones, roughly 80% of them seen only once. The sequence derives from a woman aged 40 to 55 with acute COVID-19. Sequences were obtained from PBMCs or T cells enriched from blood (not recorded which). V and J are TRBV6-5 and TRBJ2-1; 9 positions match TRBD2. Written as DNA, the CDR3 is TGTGCCAGCACAGGCGGGAGGGCCTTAGTTGAGCAGTTCTTC. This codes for CASTGGRALVEQFF.